This TCR beta chain was captured by sequencing in a study of T cells in Graves' hyperthyroidism and ophthalmopathy (dated by TCRdb to about 2019). Looking at the study overall: Peripheral blood was collected at initial diagnosis, before any treatment. Thyroid tissue and blood T-cell repertoires from several Graves' hyperthyroidism patients were also compared in the study. The paper describes TCR Vbeta CDR3 sequencing of more than 120 peripheral blood samples, made up of fewer than 50 ophthalmopathy patients, roughly 72 hyperthyroidism patients and 17 progressor patients. To identify TCR V-J signatures that set the groups apart, the researchers used a discovery cohort of about a hundred patients, made up of 40 to 45 with Graves' ophthalmopathy and 57 with stable Graves' hyperthyroidism. The 85 to 100 discovery patients were randomly split 7:3 into training and test sets. Prospective prediction of ophthalmopathy was tested in an independent validation cohort consisting of 18 to 20 hyperthyroidism patients and approximately 16 patients who later progressed to ophthalmopathy. Following sampling, methimazole starting at 30 mg daily was given to hyperthyroidism patients, and high-dose intravenous methylprednisolone was given to ophthalmopathy patients. Overall results and qualifications from the work: Most expanded thyroid clonotypes (frequency above 0.001) were also found in blood, which suggests that blood repertoires may mirror thyroid immune responses. Sample size was not statistically predetermined, and investigators were not blinded to group allocation. In validation, progression to ophthalmopathy was predicted by the model with around 70% sensitivity and 72.22% specificity, a median of about 6.8 months before onset. A model built on a 13 V-J signature distinguished ophthalmopathy from stable hyperthyroidism, reaching 85% to 90% sensitivity and about 81% specificity in cross-validation and 80%/75% in testing.

V drops 3 bases and J drops 4 bases, leaving 12 bases in between. The cysteine opens and the phenylalanine closes a CDR3 of 14 amino acids. Only the CDR3 part of the read is kept: 42 bases, read in frame from the first base. Based on the germline V gene, the CDR1 and CDR2 sequences are ENHRY and SYGVKD. Ophthalmopathy patients had moderately to severely active disease, Clinical Activity Score of at least 3, NOSPECS grade of at least 4, and duration under 3 months. Patients with uncontrolled infections, other autoimmune diseases, pregnancy or lactation were excluded. Diagnoses were established on the basis of clinical symptoms, serum thyroxine and TRAb, thyroid ultrasound, and orbital computed tomography. PBMCs were separated from over 9 ml of fresh peripheral blood using Ficoll-Paque density gradient centrifugation. Total RNA was extracted with Trizol reagent, and quality was checked on an Agilent 2100 Bioanalyzer.

This clonotype was counted at least ten times. Its antigen is unknown. No per-base quality is available; no much larger clone lies one base away. TCR beta CDR3 regions were amplified from RNA transcripts. A first-round RT-PCR of the TCR CDR3 used the HTBI primer set with the Qiagen OneStep RT-PCR kit. A second multiplex PCR round built the libraries, followed by size selection and purification. Sequencing of the libraries was done on an Illumina HiSeq2000 using paired-end 100 bp reads. The study's processing was this. SOAPnuke was used to process the raw data, with reads discarded if the reads contained adapters or uncalled bases, had a mean Phred below 15, or lacked an exact constant-primer or identifier match. High-quality paired reads were merged using COPE v1.2.5, and each unique nucleotide sequence was defined as a clonotype. MiTCR v1.1 was used to align clonotypes to the IMGT TRBV, TRBD and TRBJ reference segments. The analysis was restricted to V-J combinations with a frequency above 0.0001, which together covered 99% to 99.2% of the repertoires. A TCS score was defined as the ratio of F50 (clonal expansion) to E x V (chaos), with BLOSUM62-based TCRdist applied between CDR3 peptides within each V-J. Welch's t-statistics and random forest reduced roughly 530 V-J features to some 14, which were used in a naive Bayes classifier (R e1071). TCRdb ran its own pipeline on the public reads, namely fastp trimming at Q25 and MiXCR clone calling, and kept in-frame beta chains. Rows are unified per CDR3 protein, each entry keeping the most common DNA and genes. The V and J calls follow TCRdb's processing rather than the paper's. Across this sample there are some 340,000 distinct CDR3 sequences, with roughly 13% seen only once. Clones ranked in the top ten supply 34% of the sample.

The V and J genes are TRBV10-3 and TRBJ2-5; the D element could tentatively be TRBD1 or TRBD2, as 6 bases agree for each. The sequencing sample was made of blood. The TCR sequence derives from a woman in her forties with Graves' ophthalmopathy. CDR3 sequence: CAISEGGSGETQYF. The DNA sequence is as follows: TGTGCCATCAGTGAAGGGGGGAGTGGAGAGACCCAGTACTTC.